These 10 T cell receptor beta chains were all obtained from the same sample, sequenced in a study of blood T cell repertoires in COVID-19. Repertoires were generated with immunoSEQ multiplex PCR, while TCRdb's copy carries only in-frame clones and drops some. The sample has just under 40,000 clones, around 87% seen once. Sequencing used peripheral blood. The receptors come from a man in his fifties with active or convalescent COVID-19.

V usage is TRBV1 and J usage is TRBJ2-2; the table's D call of TRBD1 was not tested on the DNA. TRBV1 is listed as a pseudogene. This CDR3 has 15 amino acids. This CDR3 reads CTSSQVVGLAGELFF. Written as DNA, the CDR3 is TGCACCAGCAGCCAAGTAGTGGGGCTTGCCGGGGAGCTGTTTTTT.

The chain recombines TRBV2 with TRBJ1-1, with D perhaps matching TRBD1 (5 bases). Germline V gives CDR1 SNHLY, CDR2 FYNNEI. V was trimmed by 10 bases and J by 3 bases, leaving 12 bases between them. The CDR3 totals 12 residues. In DNA, the CDR3 is TGTGCCAACCGAGACAGCTACACTGAAGCTTTCTTT. Residues: CANRDSYTEAFF.

This chain joins TRBV6-6 and TRBJ1-5, with D maybe TRBD1 (6 bases). Germline V gene data show CDR1 as MNHNY and CDR2 as SVGAGI (reference sequence). Trimming cost V 4 bases and J 1 base, with 11 bases left between them. This CDR3 region has 15 residues. The CDR3 protein is CASSFGTISNQPQHF. CDR3 coding DNA: TGTGCCAGCAGTTTCGGGACAATAAGCAATCAGCCCCAGCATTTT.

The chain's CDR3 is CASSPDRAKEQYV. The DNA of the CDR3 is TGTGCCAGCAGCCCCGACAGGGCAAAAGAGCAGTACGTC. This chain joins TRBV7-9 and TRBJ2-7; 7 bases fit TRBD1. Per germline, CDR1 SEHNR and CDR2 FQNEAQ (reference sequence). This CDR3 contains 13 residues. The V segment lost 5 bases and the J segment 7 bases; nucleotides outside the gene matches: 8.

V and J are TRBV28 and TRBJ1-5; 10 bases match TRBD1. The CDR3 loop spans 15 amino acids. Looked up from germline, CDR1 is MDHEN and CDR2 is SYDVKM. The V gene end was trimmed by 7 bases and the J gene end by 2 bases; junction bases not matched to a gene: 5. CDR3 sequence reads: CASTGDRGGNQPQHF. DNA for the CDR3: TGTGCCAGCACTGGGGACAGGGGTGGCAATCAGCCCCAGCATTTT.

V usage is TRBV5-1 and J usage is TRBJ2-7; 7 bases are shared with TRBD1. Germline trimming cut 2 bases from V and 7 bases from J; bases unmatched to any gene: 3. CDR1 SGHRS and CDR2 YFSETQ come from the germline V gene. The CDR3 covers 12 residues. In DNA form, the CDR3 reads TGCGCCAGCAGCTTTACAGGGGAAGAGCAGTACTTC. Protein: CASSFTGEEQYF.

The chain recombines TRBV2 with TRBJ2-3, with 7 bases identical to TRBD1. Germline V gene data show CDR1 as SNHLY and CDR2 as FYNNEI. This CDR3 spans 14 amino acids. V lost 6 bases to trimming and J lost 3 bases; unmatched junction nucleotides: 6. In DNA form, the CDR3 reads TGTGCCAGCAGGGAACAGACAGGGACAGATACGCAGTATTTT. Protein sequence: CASREQTGTDTQYF.

This chain uses TRBV5-5 with TRBJ1-5, with 7 positions matching TRBD1. This CDR3 region has 15 residues. The V segment lost 1 base and the J segment 6 bases; nucleotides outside the gene matches: 7. The germline V gene encodes CDR1 SGHKS and CDR2 YYEKEE (reference sequence). DNA of the CDR3: TGTGCCAGCAGCTTGCAGGGGGTAAATGCTCAGCCCCAGCATTTT. This sequence encodes CASSLQGVNAQPQHF.

The chain joins TRBV28 to TRBJ1-1; 8 bases are a match to TRBD1. The trim removed 7 bases at V and 1 base at J, leaving 8 bases unmatched. The CDR3 totals 15 residues. The germline V gene encodes CDR1 MDHEN and CDR2 SYDVKM. CDR3 coding DNA: TGTGCCAGCATAGAGGCAGGGGGCGCGAACACTGAAGCTTTCTTT. Residues: CASIEAGGANTEAFF.

This clone was observed once. This rearrangement joins TRBV3-1 (or the pseudogene TRBV3-2) to TRBJ2-3, with D hard to call. The germline V and J ends were trimmed by 2 bases and 6 bases, with 12 bases remaining between them. Germline CDR1 is LGHDT and CDR2 is YNNKEL (reference sequence). This CDR3 spans 14 amino acids. The CDR3 loop reads CASSQLSLPDTQYF. In nucleotides, the CDR3 is TGTGCCAGCAGCCAACTCTCCCTCCCGGATACGCAGTATTTT.